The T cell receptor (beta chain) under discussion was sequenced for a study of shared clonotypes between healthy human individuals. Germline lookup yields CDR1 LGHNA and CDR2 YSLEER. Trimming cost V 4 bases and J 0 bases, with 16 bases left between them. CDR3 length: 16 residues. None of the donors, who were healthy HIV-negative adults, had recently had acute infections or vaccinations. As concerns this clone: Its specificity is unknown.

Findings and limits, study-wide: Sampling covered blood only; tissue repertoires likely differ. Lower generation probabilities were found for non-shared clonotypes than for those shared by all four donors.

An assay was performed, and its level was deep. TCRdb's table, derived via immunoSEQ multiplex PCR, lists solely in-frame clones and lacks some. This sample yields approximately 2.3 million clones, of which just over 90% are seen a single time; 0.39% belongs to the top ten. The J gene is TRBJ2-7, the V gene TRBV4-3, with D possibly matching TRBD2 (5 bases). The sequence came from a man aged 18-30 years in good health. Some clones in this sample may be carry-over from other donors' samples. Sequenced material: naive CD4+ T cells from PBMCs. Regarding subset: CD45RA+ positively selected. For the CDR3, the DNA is TGCGCCAGCAGCCGAGCCCAAGGTGGGAGCTCCTACGAGCAGTACTTC. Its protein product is CASSRAQGGSSYEQYF.